This entry lists 15 T cell receptor beta chains sequenced from one sample in a study of CD8 T cells in Susac syndrome. Random hexamers were used to reverse transcribe roughly 0.5 to 1 ug of RNA. Using its own MiXCR run on the immunoSEQ multiplex PCR reads, TCRdb lists one record per CDR3 protein. The table shows tens of thousands of distinct CDR3 sequences, with around 93% occurring only once. The sequencing input was CD4+ T cells from PBMCs. The origin of the receptors is a human donor with Susac syndrome.

The chain is built from TRBV29-1 and TRBJ2-1; TRBD2 matches 14 bases. CDR3 length: 14 amino acids. V shed 4 bases and J 4 bases; nucleotides not matched to a gene: 0. Germline V CDR1 and CDR2: SQVTM, ANQGSEA. CDR3 region: CSVGTSGGYNEQFF. As DNA, the CDR3 is TGCAGCGTTGGGACTAGCGGGGGGTACAATGAGCAGTTCTTC.

The V gene is TRBV6-2 or TRBV6-3, the J gene TRBJ2-7; D may be TRBD1 (5 bases). From germline, CDR1 is MNHEY and CDR2 SVGEGT. The CDR3 is 17 amino acids. V was clipped by 2 bases and J by 2 bases, with 19 bases between them. CDR3 nucleotide sequence: TGTGCCAGCAGTTACCCCGCCGGCGTTGGGGCCACCTACGAGCAGTACTTC. Its translation: CASSYPAGVGATYEQYF.

The chain has TRBV20-1 and TRBJ1-2; 7 bases line up with TRBD1. The CDR3 covers 14 residues. Germline trimming cut 0 bases from V and 0 bases from J; bases unmatched to any gene: 1. The V gene's germline CDR1 is DFQATT and CDR2 SNEGSKA (reference sequence). CDR3: CSARDDRANYGYTF. In DNA form, the CDR3 reads TGCAGTGCTAGAGATGACAGGGCTAACTATGGCTACACCTTC.

The J gene is TRBJ2-7, the V gene TRBV28; no clear D. V lost 6 bases to trimming and J lost 6 bases, with 21 bases between them. The CDR3 spans 15 residues. CDR1 is MDHEN, CDR2 SYDVKM, per germline. CDR3 sequence reads: CASSLLAVWVGEQYF. For the CDR3, the DNA is TGTGCCAGCAGCCTGCTCGCTGTTTGGGTGGGCGAGCAGTACTTC.

This clonotype was observed once. V gene TRBV7-8 combines with J gene TRBJ1-4; TRBD1 is a possible D gene (6 bases). The CDR3 is 17 residues long. Germline V gene lookup returns CDR1 SGHVS and CDR2 FQNEAQ. Deletions cut 1 base from V and 4 bases from J, with 16 bases between. DNA of the CDR3: TGTGCCAGCAGCTTAGGGCCTAGGGGGGCGGTTAATGAAAAACTGTTTTTT. It encodes CASSLGPRGAVNEKLFF.

The chain is built from TRBV30 and TRBJ2-3, with D perhaps being TRBD1 or TRBD2 (5 bases each). Germline CDR1 and CDR2: GTSNPN and SVGIG (reference sequence). CDR3 length: 13 residues. V shed 2 bases and J shed 3 bases, with 9 bases lying between them. CDR3 nucleotide sequence: TGTGCCTGGAGTCTCGAGGGGACAGATACGCAGTATTTT. This gives the protein CAWSLEGTDTQYF.

This clonotype was seen just once. This chain joins TRBV12-5 and TRBJ2-2; 7 bases are a match to TRBD2. The CDR3 sequence is 17 residues long. V lost 6 bases, J lost 3 bases, and 13 bases stayed unmatched. Germline CDR1 LGHNT, CDR2 FRNRAP. The CDR3 spells CASGNSPGGRYTGELFF. CDR3 nucleotide sequence: TGTGCTAGTGGGAACTCCCCGGGGGGTCGTTACACCGGGGAGCTGTTTTTT.

This chain connects TRBV9 to TRBJ1-3; D may be TRBD1 (6 bases). The CDR3 extends over 15 amino acids. V was cut by 2 bases and J by 0 bases, with 9 bases left in between. Germline loops: CDR1 SGDLS, CDR2 YYNGEE. The CDR3 sequence is CASSVQGTSGNTIYF. The DNA of the CDR3 is TGTGCCAGCAGCGTTCAGGGGACCTCTGGAAACACCATATATTTT.

The chain combines TRBV29-1 with TRBJ2-3, with no clear D. Germline V gives CDR1 SQVTM, CDR2 ANQGSEA. The CDR3 spans 13 residues. The V and J ends lost 7 bases and 2 bases respectively, with 13 bases between them. The DNA of the CDR3 is TGCAGCGGGCGATGGAGCCCCACAGATACGCAGTATTTT. Its protein product is CSGRWSPTDTQYF.

V and J are TRBV20-1 and TRBJ1-1, with a possible D match to TRBD1 (5 bases). Germline CDR1 DFQATT, CDR2 SNEGSKA (reference sequence). The CDR3 sequence is 13 residues long. The ends were cut back, 4 bases at V and 4 bases at J, with 13 bases in the middle. CDR3 DNA sequence: TGCAGTGCTAAGCGGGGGGGTGGCACTGAAGCTTTCTTT. Translating it yields CSAKRGGGTEAFF.

The chain joins TRBV27 to TRBJ2-7, with D possibly being TRBD1 or TRBD2 (5 bases each). The CDR3 totals 14 residues. Germline CDR1 is MNHEY and CDR2 is SMNVEV (reference sequence). Trimming removed 4 bases from V and 3 bases from J, with 13 bases in between. CDR3: CASSSGAMDYEQYF. CDR3 DNA: TGTGCCAGCAGTTCCGGGGCTATGGACTACGAGCAGTACTTC.

The chain is built from TRBV6-2 or TRBV6-3 and TRBJ2-1; 8 bases line up with TRBD2. J was trimmed by 5 bases and V by 2 bases; bases with no gene match: 8. Looked up from germline, CDR1 is MNHEY and CDR2 is SVGEGT. The CDR3 length is 16 residues. This chain's CDR3 is CASSYPPGLVDNEQFF. In DNA form, the CDR3 reads TGTGCCAGCAGTTACCCGCCGGGACTAGTAGACAATGAGCAGTTCTTC.

This chain links TRBV20-1 with TRBJ1-1, with D possibly TRBD1 on 6 matching bases. The CDR3 runs 15 residues. In germline, CDR1 is DFQATT, CDR2 SNEGSKA (reference sequence). V was trimmed by 3 bases and J by 0 bases, leaving 14 bases between them. In DNA form, the CDR3 reads TGCAGTGCTAGGAAGGGGGGGACCATGAACACTGAAGCTTTCTTT. The encoded protein is CSARKGGTMNTEAFF.

This clonotype was observed a single time. The CDR3 region is CASSSGTFNTGELFF. The CDR3 nucleotides read TGTGCCAGCAGTTCCGGGACCTTTAACACCGGGGAGCTGTTTTTT. The chain couples TRBV28 to TRBJ2-2, with D possibly called TRBD1 or TRBD2 (5 bases each). Germline assignment: CDR1 MDHEN and CDR2 SYDVKM. CDR3 size: 15 residues. V was shortened by 4 bases and J by 2 bases, with 11 bases between the two germline ends.

This clonotype has a handful of counts. This chain connects TRBV28 to TRBJ2-5; 7 bases align to TRBD2. J was trimmed by 3 bases and V by 3 bases; bases with no gene match: 1. The CDR3 totals 13 residues. Germline V gives CDR1 MDHEN, CDR2 SYDVKM. This CDR3 reads CASSFGRKETQYF. DNA for the CDR3: TGTGCCAGCAGTTTCGGGAGGAAAGAGACCCAGTACTTC.